The 5 T cell receptor beta chains reported below all come from one sample, sequenced in a study of identifying expanded T cells in peripheral blood. Generated by immunoSEQ multiplex PCR, the TCRdb table keeps only in-frame clones and is missing some. This table has about 100,000 clones, around 90% appearing once. Sequenced material: blood. The receptors shown here come from a person between 18 and 69 years old in good health.

About this clone itself: The sample holds other DNA sequences that translate to the same CDR3. The genes are TRBV2 and TRBJ1-1; the D gene is possibly TRBD1 (6 bases). Between the trimmed V and J ends, which lost 6 bases and 0 bases, there was a span of 11 bases. CDR1 and CDR2 from the germline V gene are SNHLY and FYNNEI. This CDR3 has 14 residues. The CDR3 DNA reads TGTGCCAGCAGGTACAGGGTGTTGAACACTGAAGCTTTCTTT. The encoded protein is CASRYRVLNTEAFF.

The V call is TRBV6-1, the J call TRBJ1-2; 11 nucleotides match TRBD1. The CDR3 consists of 16 residues. Germline V gene lookup returns CDR1 MNHNS and CDR2 SASEGT. V was clipped by 4 bases and J by 5 bases; unmatched bases: 9. CDR3 bases: TGTGCCAGCAGTGGAGCGGACAGGGGGCGATTTTATGGCTACACCTTC. This sequence encodes CASSGADRGRFYGYTF.

V usage is TRBV5-5 and J usage is TRBJ2-1; unclear D gene. V gave up 1 base and J gave up 2 bases, with 10 bases separating them. The V gene's germline CDR1 is SGHKS and CDR2 YYEKEE (reference sequence). CDR3 size: 15 residues. This CDR3 reads CASSLLDGPYNEQFF. The CDR3, as DNA: TGTGCCAGCAGCTTGTTGGACGGGCCCTACAATGAGCAGTTCTTC.

This sequence joins TRBV19 and TRBJ1-2, with D uncertain. This CDR3 comprises 14 residues. V lost 7 bases, J lost 0 bases, and 12 bases lay in between. Germline V gene data show CDR1 as LNHDA and CDR2 as SQIVND (reference sequence). The CDR3 here is CASNPKGTNYGYTF. CDR3 coding DNA: TGTGCCAGTAACCCCAAGGGTACTAACTATGGCTACACCTTC.

The J gene is TRBJ1-1, the V gene TRBV5-1; D is perhaps TRBD1 (5 bases). CDR1 SGHRS and CDR2 YFSETQ come from the germline V gene. The germline V and J ends were trimmed by 4 bases and 3 bases, with 16 bases remaining between them. The CDR3 extends over 15 amino acids. The CDR3 sequence: CASSNLDRGYTEAFF. The CDR3 nucleotides read TGCGCCAGCAGCAACCTGGACCGGGGGTACACTGAAGCTTTCTTT.